A selection of T cell receptor beta chains follows, all from one sample in a study of cytomegalovirus exposure and HLA in healthy donors. TCRdb keeps only in-frame clones here, not all; method: immunoSEQ multiplex PCR. The data show under 200,000 clones, roughly 91% seen once. Sequences were obtained from PBMCs. The receptors were gathered from a young man in good health and CMV-seropositive. Both conserved end residues are part of each CDR3. D genes are given only for firm matches. Some rows have no size entry. The others give once, few or many, or a class for an expanded clone.

D gene | J gene | V gene | clone size | CDR3 protein | CDR3 DNA
. | TRBJ1-4 | TRBV5-4 | . | CASATGINEKLFF | TGTGCCAGTGCGACGGGGATTAATGAAAAACTGTTTTTT
TRBD2 | TRBJ2-7 | TRBV18 | . | CASSPGVREGYEQYF | TGTGCCAGCTCACCAGGGGTCCGGGAGGGGTACGAGCAGTACTTC
. | TRBJ2-7 | TRBV6-1 | . | CASSEMAQGLYEQYF | TGTGCCAGCAGTGAAATGGCACAGGGCCTCTACGAGCAGTACTTC
. | TRBJ2-3 | TRBV5-1 | . | CASRSIQGNTDTQYF | TGCGCCAGCAGGAGCATCCAGGGTAACACAGATACGCAGTATTTT
. | TRBJ1-2 | TRBV7-9 | . | CASSVQGTQTF | TGTGCCAGCAGCGTGCAGGGAACACAAACCTTC
TRBD2 | TRBJ2-1 | TRBV27 | once | CASSFGTSGVNEQFF | TGTGCCAGCAGTTTCGGGACTAGCGGCGTCAATGAGCAGTTCTTC
TRBD1 | TRBJ2-5 | TRBV11-3 | . | CASSSPDRGGTQYF | TGTGCCAGCAGCTCCCCGGACAGGGGAGGGACCCAGTACTTC
TRBD2 | TRBJ2-5 | TRBV5-1 | . | CASSSLNSGRQRETQYF | TGCGCCAGCAGCTCCCTAAATAGCGGGAGACAAAGAGAGACCCAGTACTTC
TRBD2 | TRBJ2-7 | TRBV29-1 | . | CSVDTLAGNHEQYF | TGCAGCGTTGATACCCTAGCGGGAAACCACGAGCAGTACTTC
TRBD2 | TRBJ2-3 | TRBV27 | . | CASSLTSGSTDTQYF | TGTGCCAGCAGCCTGACTAGCGGGAGCACAGATACGCAGTATTTT
. | TRBJ2-2 | TRBV29-1 | . | CSVDKNTGELFF | TGCAGCGTTGACAAGAACACCGGGGAGCTGTTTTTT
TRBD2 | TRBJ2-1 | TRBV30 | once | CAWTPSGRLGEQFF | TGTGCCTGGACTCCTAGCGGGAGATTAGGTGAGCAGTTCTTC
. | TRBJ2-1 | TRBV28 | . | CASSSPPNNEQFF | TGTGCCAGCAGTTCCCCCCCCAACAATGAGCAGTTCTTC
. | TRBJ2-6 | TRBV5-6 | . | CASSLVGERGSGANVLTF | TGTGCCAGCAGCTTGGTAGGGGAAAGAGGATCTGGGGCCAACGTCCTGACTTTC
. | TRBJ1-5 | TRBV9 | . | CASSAGEQVNQPQHF | TGTGCCAGCAGCGCAGGGGAACAGGTGAATCAGCCCCAGCATTTT
. | TRBJ2-5 | TRBV4-1 | . | CASSQEAVYQETQYF | TGCGCCAGCAGCCAAGAGGCGGTGTACCAAGAGACCCAGTACTTC
TRBD2 | TRBJ2-1 | TRBV7-9 | . | CASSSSGMGDEQFF | TGTGCCAGCAGCTCTAGCGGGATGGGCGATGAGCAGTTCTTC
TRBD2 | TRBJ2-7 | TRBV4-1 | . | CASSPPAGGPGEQYF | TGCGCCAGCAGCCCCCCAGCGGGAGGGCCTGGGGAGCAGTACTTC
TRBD1 | TRBJ1-1 | TRBV7-8 | . | CASSSQGAGNTEAFF | TGTGCCAGCAGCTCGCAGGGGGCGGGGAACACTGAAGCTTTCTTT
. | TRBJ2-1 | TRBV2 | . | CASSEILPNEQFF | TGTGCCAGCAGTGAGATACTTCCCAATGAGCAGTTCTTC
. | TRBJ2-5 | TRBV28 | . | CATTGQLQETQYF | TGTGCCACTACTGGACAGTTGCAAGAGACCCAGTACTTC
TRBD2 | TRBJ2-3 | TRBV5-1 | . | CASSPTSGSVTDTQYF | TGCGCCAGCAGCCCAACTAGCGGGAGTGTTACAGATACGCAGTATTTT
TRBD2 | TRBJ2-1 | TRBV11-3 | . | CASSLGGAGVDNEQFF | TGTGCCAGCAGCTTAGGAGGAGCGGGAGTGGACAATGAGCAGTTCTTC
TRBD1 | TRBJ1-2 | TRBV30 | . | CAWGEGQGVGGYTF | TGTGCCTGGGGGGAGGGACAGGGTGTAGGTGGCTACACCTTC
TRBD1 | TRBJ1-1 | TRBV2 | . | CASSEDRGTEAFF | TGTGCCAGCAGTGAGGACAGGGGGACTGAAGCTTTCTTT
. | TRBJ1-1 | TRBV6-5 | . | CASSYSSRGTEAFF | TGTGCCAGCAGTTACTCGAGCAGGGGCACTGAAGCTTTCTTT
TRBD2 | TRBJ2-1 | TRBV11-2 | . | CASTPTSGGASYNEQFF | TGTGCCAGCACCCCGACTAGCGGGGGGGCATCCTACAATGAGCAGTTCTTC
. | TRBJ2-3 | TRBV7-2 | . | CASSLTTEHTQYF | TGTGCCAGCAGCCTGACCACGGAGCATACGCAGTATTTT
TRBD1 | TRBJ2-7 | TRBV18 | . | CASSPGTGPYEQYF | TGTGCCAGCTCACCCGGGACAGGGCCCTACGAGCAGTACTTC